This T cell receptor beta chain was profiled in a study of blood T cell repertoires in COVID-19. Study-wide context: Samples of COVID-19 (acute and convalescent) were obtained from the United States, Italy and Spain. The analysed material was cDNA or gDNA that came from T cells, B-cell-depleted T cells, or PBMCs.

In the original processing: Nucleated cell counts were estimated from reference gene primer amplification. This table comes from immunoSEQ multiplex PCR, and its TCRdb copy is limited to in-frame clones, with some not included. V and J calls and clone size come straight from that table; D and trimming were deduced from the DNA. The repertoire holds 65,000 to 70,000 clones, about 86% seen once, with about 5% in the top ten. Germline CDR1 and CDR2: SGHKS and YYEKEE (reference sequence). The CDR3 covers 12 residues. V lost 9 bases and J lost 4, with 10 bases in between. The V and J genes are TRBV5-5 and TRBJ1-4, with D possibly matching TRBD1 (6 bases). This sequence was found in a woman aged 60-75 years with acute or convalescent COVID-19. The sequenced sample was peripheral blood. CDR3 sequence (DNA): TGTGCCACAGGGGAAGGTAATGAAAAACTGTTTTTT. Residues: CATGEGNEKLFF.